The present T cell receptor beta chain was sequenced within a study of OX40 agonist ivuxolimab in advanced cancers. Data came from immunoSEQ multiplex PCR; TCRdb stores just in-frame clones and leaves some out. The sample gives under 15,000 clones, nearly 80% of which show up once; roughly a quarter is in the top ten. V lost 8 bases and J 0 bases, leaving 11 bases between the germline ends. The CDR3 has 14 residues. CDR1 and CDR2 from the germline V gene are MGHRA and YSYEKL. This clonotype was obtained from an adult with an advanced solid tumor such as melanoma, head and neck, liver or kidney cancer. The chain joins TRBV4-1 to TRBJ1-5, with D perhaps matching TRBD1 (6 bases). The sample here was CD4+ or CD8+ T cells sorted from blood, taken in a trial of the OX40 agonist ivuxolimab. CDR3 DNA: TGCGCCAGCTCCTCGGGACATAGCAATCAGCCCCAGCATTTT. Its protein is CASSSGHSNQPQHF.